The 25 T cell receptor beta chains listed next were all sequenced from one sample in a study of shared clonotypes between healthy human individuals. Profiled with immunoSEQ multiplex PCR; TCRdb holds only in-frame clones, not every one. The data show hundreds of thousands of clones, around 78% seen once. Sequences were obtained from memory CD4+ T cells sorted from blood. The subset: CD45RA-negative fraction. Source of these receptors: a woman aged 25 to 39 in good health.

This clone was counted only a few times. The chain links TRBV2 to TRBJ1-2, with no clear D. The CDR3 extends over 11 amino acids. The germline V and J ends were trimmed by 7 bases and 1 base, with 4 bases remaining between them. CDR1 is SNHLY and CDR2 is FYNNEI in the germline V gene. CDR3 sequence reads: CASMNNYGYTF. CDR3 DNA: TGTGCCAGCATGAATAACTATGGCTACACCTTC.

The chain recombines TRBV2 with TRBJ1-4, with D possibly TRBD1 on 5 matching bases. CDR1 is SNHLY and CDR2 is FYNNEI in the germline V gene. V shed 6 bases and J shed 0 bases, with 8 bases lying between them. This CDR3 spans 14 amino acids. This CDR3 is CASRKTATNEKLFF. CDR3 DNA: TGTGCCAGCAGGAAGACAGCAACTAATGAAAAACTGTTTTTT.

This clone was counted once. The V call is TRBV18, the J call TRBJ2-7, with a weak D call TRBD2 (6 bases). CDR3 size: 16 residues. Trimming took off 3 bases at V and 3 bases at J, with 18 bases between the two ends. CDR1 is KGHSH, CDR2 LQKENI, per germline. DNA for the CDR3: TGTGCCAGCTCACCTCCGAATAGCGGAATGAGCTACGAGCAGTACTTC. It encodes CASSPPNSGMSYEQYF.

This chain connects TRBV5-1 to TRBJ1-2; 7 bases line up with TRBD1. The length of the CDR3 is 15 residues. The germline gives CDR1 SGHRS, CDR2 YFSETQ. Losses at the gene ends were 4 bases for V and 2 bases for J; bases not matched to a gene: 8. The CDR3 nucleotides read TGCGCCAGCAGCGTGACTGCGACAGGGAACTATGGCTACACCTTC. This gives the protein CASSVTATGNYGYTF.

Concerning this clone itself: At the DNA level, this CDR3 is encoded by other sequences in the same sample as well. This chain joins TRBV18 and TRBJ2-5; 7 bases are a match to TRBD1. In germline, CDR1 is KGHSH, CDR2 LQKENI. V dropped 6 bases and J dropped 3; count of bases not matched to a gene: 4. This CDR3 is 13 amino acids long. The CDR3 region has the DNA TGTGCCAGCTCCCCCGGGACAGAAGAGACCCAGTACTTC. Translation gives CASSPGTEETQYF.

This chain uses TRBV5-1 with TRBJ2-2, with D possibly matching TRBD1 (6 bases). Germline V gives CDR1 SGHRS, CDR2 YFSETQ. The length of the CDR3 is 16 residues. V dropped 0 bases and J dropped 5 bases, with 14 bases sitting between them. DNA of the CDR3: TGCGCCAGCAGCTTGGCCACGGCAGGGGAAACCGGGGAGCTGTTTTTT. Its translation: CASSLATAGETGELFF. Supplemented by reference TRBV5-1 and TRBJ2-2, the full variable domain reads KAGVTQTPRYLIKTRGQQVTLSCSPISGHRSVSWYQQTPGQGLQFLFEYFSETQRNKGNFPGRFSGRQFSNSRSEMNVSTLELGDSALYLCASSLATAGETGELFFGEGSRLTVL.

This clone appeared a few times. The chain has TRBV18 and TRBJ1-2; TRBD1 might be the D (5 bases). V was clipped by 0 bases and J by 5 bases, with 13 bases between them. CDR1 is KGHSH and CDR2 is LQKENI in the germline V gene. The CDR3 sequence is 15 residues long. The CDR3 nucleotides are TGTGCCAGCTCACCACCCTATCTCAGGGAGTATGGCTACACCTTC. Translating gives CASSPPYLREYGYTF.

Concerning this clone itself: Other DNA variants within this sample encode the same CDR3. The chain recombines TRBV2 with TRBJ1-1; D gene ambiguous. The CDR3 has 12 amino acids. V lost 5 bases, J lost 0 bases, and 4 bases lay in between. Germline V CDR1 and CDR2: SNHLY, FYNNEI. CDR3 bases: TGTGCCAGCAGTCCGATGAACACTGAAGCTTTCTTT. It codes for CASSPMNTEAFF.

This clone was seen a few times. The V and J genes are TRBV10-3 and TRBJ1-2, with D possibly being TRBD1 (5 bases). The ends were cut back, 3 bases at V and 8 bases at J, with 13 bases in the middle. Germline V gene sequence: CDR1 ENHRY, CDR2 SYGVKD. The CDR3 covers 13 residues. The CDR3 DNA follows: TGTGCCATCAGTGATTCCCAGGGTGGCGGCTACACCTTC. Encoded protein: CAISDSQGGGYTF.

This chain uses TRBV18 with TRBJ2-5, with 7 nucleotides matching TRBD1. V dropped 6 bases and J dropped 5; count of bases not matched to a gene: 15. The CDR3 contains 16 residues. Germline V lookup: CDR1 KGHSH, CDR2 LQKENI. The CDR3 DNA is TGTGCCAGCTCCCCCTCCCCGGACAGGTGGGGGGAGACCCAGTACTTC. Its translation: CASSPSPDRWGETQYF. Based on the CDR3 plus reference TRBV18 and TRBJ2-5, the full variable domain is NAGVMQNPRHLVRRRGQEARLRCSPMKGHSHVYWYRQLPEEGLKFMVYLQKENIIDESGMPKERFSAEFPKEGPSILRIQQVVRGDSAAYFCASSPSPDRWGETQYFGPGTRLLVL.

The chain joins TRBV7-8 to TRBJ2-3, with a possible D match to TRBD2 (5 bases). The V end lost 4 bases, the J end lost 2 bases, and 10 bases lay between the germline ends. The CDR3 is 14 amino acids. From germline, CDR1 is SGHVS and CDR2 FQNEAQ. CDR3 bases: TGTGCCAGCAGCTCCTGGACTTTCACAGATACGCAGTATTTT. The encoded protein is CASSSWTFTDTQYF.

This clone occurred a few times. V gene TRBV19 combines with J gene TRBJ2-7, with 11 bases identical to TRBD2. The CDR3 spans 17 residues. The V gene's germline CDR1 is LNHDA and CDR2 SQIVND (reference sequence). Germline trimming cut 3 bases from V and 0 bases from J; bases unmatched to any gene: 7. Here the CDR3 reads CASSMPGLAGNSYEQYF. The CDR3 DNA reads TGTGCCAGTAGTATGCCCGGACTAGCGGGCAACTCCTACGAGCAGTACTTC.

This clone has just one count. The chain joins TRBV4-1 to TRBJ1-5, with D possibly TRBD1 on 5 matching bases. This CDR3 contains 14 residues. Per the germline V gene, CDR1 is MGHRA and CDR2 is YSYEKL. The V end was cut by 1 base, the J end by 6 bases, with 10 bases between. The CDR3, as DNA: TGCGCCAGCAGCCAAGGGGCAGGGCCTCAGCCCCAGCATTTT. This sequence encodes CASSQGAGPQPQHF.

The chain carries TRBV6-1 and TRBJ2-3, with TRBD2 matching 9 bases. Trimming at V came to 5 bases and at J to 5 bases, leaving 14 bases not matched to a gene. Per germline, CDR1 MNHNS and CDR2 SASEGT. CDR3 length equals 17 residues. The CDR3 bases are TGTGCCAGCAGTAAAGATCTAGCGGGAAACAGGAGAGATACGCAGTATTTT. This gives the protein CASSKDLAGNRRDTQYF.

The rearrangement joins TRBV11-2 to TRBJ2-5; TRBD2 might be the D (5 bases). The CDR3 loop spans 14 amino acids. V lost 2 bases, J lost 5 bases, and 12 bases lay in between. CDR1 is SGHAT, CDR2 FQNNGV, per germline. CDR3 in amino acids: CASSLWLRDETQYF. The DNA of the CDR3 is TGTGCCAGCAGCTTATGGCTCCGGGATGAGACCCAGTACTTC.

This chain uses TRBV6-4 with TRBJ1-1; 9 nucleotides agree with TRBD1. Losses at the gene ends were 5 bases for V and 3 bases for J; bases not matched to a gene: 7. CDR1 is MRHNA, CDR2 SNTAGT, per germline. The CDR3 covers 15 residues. CDR3 protein: CASSQLQGAHTEAFF. The CDR3 coding sequence is TGTGCCAGCAGTCAGTTACAGGGGGCTCACACTGAAGCTTTCTTT.

This clone was seen more than once but under ten times. The chain joins TRBV30 to TRBJ1-4; tentative D call: TRBD1 (5 bases). Trimming removed 2 bases at V and 8 bases at J, with 12 bases between. CDR3 length equals 13 residues. Germline V gene data show CDR1 as GTSNPN and CDR2 as SVGIG (reference sequence). In DNA form, the CDR3 reads TGTGCCTGGAGTACAGGAGTCCCCGAAAAACTGTTTTTT. It codes for CAWSTGVPEKLFF.

V gene TRBV7-2 combines with J gene TRBJ2-2; D ambiguous. Between the trimmed V and J ends, which lost 3 bases and 1 base, there was a span of 6 bases. Per germline, CDR1 SGHTA and CDR2 FQGNSA. CDR3 length: 14 amino acids. The CDR3 here is CASSFWGNTGELFF. In nucleotides, the CDR3 is TGTGCCAGCAGCTTTTGGGGGAACACCGGGGAGCTGTTTTTT.

The rearrangement joins TRBV12-5 to TRBJ2-3; D is uncertain. The CDR3 sequence is 13 residues long. Germline values: CDR1 LGHNT, CDR2 FRNRAP. Trimming stripped 6 bases from V and 0 bases from J, with 7 bases between. The CDR3 protein is CASGLTSTDTQYF. The CDR3 nucleotides are TGTGCTAGTGGACTAACTAGCACAGATACGCAGTATTTT.

The chain links TRBV10-3 to TRBJ1-2, with a possible D match to TRBD1 (5 bases). V was clipped by 3 bases and J by 8 bases, with 10 bases between them. The CDR3 consists of 12 residues. Germline V gives CDR1 ENHRY, CDR2 SYGVKD. The CDR3 protein is CAISDTGEGYTF. In DNA form, the CDR3 reads TGTGCCATCAGTGATACGGGGGAAGGCTACACCTTC.

The rearrangement uses TRBV18 and TRBJ2-2; 9 bases agree with TRBD2. There are 17 residues in the CDR3. V shed 0 bases and J 4 bases; nucleotides not matched to a gene: 6. Germline lookup yields CDR1 KGHSH and CDR2 LQKENI. CDR3 bases: TGTGCCAGCTCACCACCCAATAGCGGGAGTGCCACCGGGGAGCTGTTTTTT. Translating it yields CASSPPNSGSATGELFF. The full variable domain, in which reference TRBV18 and TRBJ2-2 provide the parts outside the CDR3, is NAGVMQNPRHLVRRRGQEARLRCSPMKGHSHVYWYRQLPEEGLKFMVYLQKENIIDESGMPKERFSAEFPKEGPSILRIQQVVRGDSAAYFCASSPPNSGSATGELFFGEGSRLTVL.

The V call is TRBV29-1, the J call TRBJ1-5; 7 positions match TRBD1. The CDR3 contains 13 residues. CDR1 and CDR2 from the germline V gene are SQVTM and ANQGSEA. V dropped 5 bases and J dropped 4; count of bases not matched to a gene: 5. CDR3 sequence: CSVQGGGNQPQHF. The CDR3 nucleotides are TGCAGCGTTCAGGGGGGGGGAAATCAGCCCCAGCATTTT.

The sample holds one count of this clone. V gene TRBV28 combines with J gene TRBJ1-3; no reliable D call. V lost 2 bases and J 11 bases, leaving 7 bases between the germline ends. CDR1 is MDHEN and CDR2 is SYDVKM in the germline V gene. The CDR3 is 11 residues long. The DNA of the CDR3 is TGTGCCAGCAGTTTAAGAGGGCCCATATATTTT. It encodes CASSLRGPIYF. The full variable domain, completed using reference TRBV28 and TRBJ1-3, is DVKVTQSSRYLVKRTGEKVFLECVQDMDHENMFWYRQDPGLGLRLIYFSYDVKMKEKGDIPEGYSVSREKKERFSLILESASTNQTSMYLCASSLRGPIYFGEGSWLTVV.

This chain connects TRBV19 to TRBJ2-6, with TRBD1 matching over 11 bases. This CDR3 is built from 18 residues. Germline-derived CDR1 and CDR2 are LNHDA and SQIVND (reference sequence). J lost 3 bases, V lost 10 bases, and 14 bases had no gene match. The CDR3 is CATETDGTGGYGANVLTF. For the CDR3, the DNA is TGTGCCACCGAAACCGACGGGACAGGGGGATATGGGGCCAACGTCCTGACTTTC.

This clone was detected only a few times. V usage is TRBV7-3 and J usage is TRBJ2-1, with D maybe TRBD2 (5 bases). Germline V CDR1 and CDR2: SGHTA, FQGTGA. The CDR3 sequence is 14 residues long. Trimming left V 5 bases short and J 2 bases short, with 10 bases between. As DNA, the CDR3 is TGTGCCAGCAGCCCTAGCCGAACCTACAATGAGCAGTTCTTC. This sequence encodes CASSPSRTYNEQFF.